These 32 T cell receptor beta chains were sequenced from one sample in a study of T cells after yellow fever vaccination. In TCRdb, the 5' RACE reads were re-called with MiXCR into one record per CDR3 protein. Of around 30,000 distinct CDR3 sequences listed, 5% are singletons. The sequencing used CD8+ T cells sorted from PBMCs, collected 10 days after the yellow fever booster vaccination. These receptors all stem from a man aged 25-45 years who received the YFV17D yellow fever vaccine.

At least ten counts were recorded for this clonotype. The chain couples TRBV7-8 to TRBJ2-7; no reliable D call. Trimming took 5 bases from V and 3 from J, leaving 17 bases between them. This CDR3 is built from 15 residues. Germline assignment: CDR1 SGHVS and CDR2 FQNEAQ. Written as DNA, the CDR3 is TGTGCCAGCAGCCCCAAGGAGTTCTATCTCTACGAGCAGTACTTC. This gives the protein CASSPKEFYLYEQYF.

In this sample, this clonotype turned up many times. This chain links TRBV10-1 with TRBJ2-3, with D possibly matching TRBD2 (6 bases). Germline V CDR1 and CDR2: WNHNN, SYGVQD (reference sequence). Trimming removed 3 bases from V and 4 bases from J, with 17 bases in between. CDR3 length: 16 amino acids. As DNA, the CDR3 is TGCGCCAGCAGTGAAACTGCGGGAACACGGCCAGATACGCAGTATTTT. Residues: CASSETAGTRPDTQYF.

This clonotype was picked up many times. The chain has TRBV12-3 or TRBV12-4 and TRBJ2-7; 7 bases map to TRBD1. Germline trimming cut 5 bases from V and 4 bases from J; bases unmatched to any gene: 2. The length of the CDR3 is 12 residues. CDR3 residues: CASSPQGYEQYF. In DNA, the CDR3 is TGTGCCAGCAGTCCACAGGGGTACGAGCAGTACTTC.

This clonotype occurred many times. The rearrangement uses TRBV27 and TRBJ2-3, with D uncertain. The V end was cut by 2 bases, the J end by 7 bases, with 13 bases between. The CDR3 totals 14 residues. CDR1 and CDR2 (germline): MNHEY, SMNVEV (reference sequence). CDR3 sequence: CASSLPGVSNTQYF. In DNA, the CDR3 is TGTGCCAGCAGTTTACCGGGTGTCTCAAATACGCAGTATTTT.

This clonotype was recorded many times. The chain employs TRBV2 and TRBJ2-3; a possible D gene is TRBD1 (5 bases). CDR1 and CDR2 from the germline V gene are SNHLY and FYNNEI. The CDR3 runs 14 residues. V lost 10 bases to trimming and J lost 2 bases, with 16 bases between them. This CDR3 is CATQEGAPTDTQYF. In DNA, the CDR3 is TGTGCCACCCAAGAAGGGGCACCCACAGATACGCAGTATTTT.

In this sample, this clonotype turned up many times. This sequence joins TRBV30 and TRBJ2-7, with TRBD2 as a possible D gene (6 bases). The CDR3 is 13 residues long. From germline, CDR1 is GTSNPN and CDR2 SVGIG (reference sequence). The V end was cut by 7 bases, the J end by 4 bases, with 17 bases between. CDR3 in DNA: TGTGCCTTGGGTGGGACTTCCATTTACGAGCAGTACTTC. It encodes CALGGTSIYEQYF. Using reference TRBV30 and TRBJ2-7 for the parts outside the CDR3, the full variable domain is SQTIHQWPATLVQPVGSPLSLECTVEGTSNPNLYWYRQAAGRGLQLLFYSVGIGQISSEVPQNLSASRPQDRQFILSSKKLLLSDSGFYLCALGGTSIYEQYFGPGTRLTVT.

This clonotype was observed at least ten times. The V and J genes are TRBV20-1 and TRBJ1-5, with 7 positions matching TRBD1. Germline CDR1 and CDR2: DFQATT and SNEGSKA (reference sequence). Germline trimming cut 3 bases from V and 1 base from J; bases unmatched to any gene: 9. The CDR3 totals 16 residues. CDR3 in DNA: TGCAGTGCTAGGGGCGAAGGGGGCGGGAGCAATCAGCCCCAGCATTTT. It translates to CSARGEGGGSNQPQHF.

This clonotype was seen repeatedly, ten times or more. The rearrangement uses TRBV10-2 and TRBJ2-7, with D perhaps TRBD1 (7 bases). Germline-derived CDR1 and CDR2 are WSHSY and SAAADI. V was clipped by 4 bases and J by 4 bases, with 17 bases between them. The CDR3 consists of 15 residues. The CDR3 here is CASSVASQGGYEQYF. Written as DNA, the CDR3 is TGCGCCAGCAGTGTAGCATCGCAGGGGGGTTACGAGCAGTACTTC.

This clonotype was recorded many times. The chain couples TRBV12-3 or TRBV12-4 to TRBJ2-1, with 12 bases aligning to TRBD2. The CDR3 sequence is 17 residues long. Losses at the gene ends were 6 bases for V and 9 bases for J; bases not matched to a gene: 15. DNA of the CDR3: TGTGCCAGCAGCCCGACTAGCGGGAGTTTTCCGGTAGGTGAGCAGTTCTTC. Its protein is CASSPTSGSFPVGEQFF.

This clonotype came up many times. The chain is built from TRBV7-6 and TRBJ2-5, with 8 nucleotides matching TRBD1. J gave up 4 bases and V 1 base, and 11 bases lay outside the gene matches. Germline V CDR1 and CDR2: SGHVS, FNYEAQ. This CDR3 spans 17 amino acids. The CDR3 DNA follows: TGTGCCAGCAGCTTAGAGACAGGGGCAGTATTCGGAGAGACCCAGTACTTC. Its protein is CASSLETGAVFGETQYF.

This clonotype was seen repeatedly, ten times or more. This CDR3 reads CASSLGVTREAFF. The CDR3 DNA follows: TGTGCCAGCAGCTTAGGGGTTACCCGTGAAGCTTTCTTT. V is TRBV7-9 and J is TRBJ1-1, with no clear D. V lost 1 base and J 7 bases, leaving 10 bases between the germline ends. The CDR3 runs 13 residues. Germline values: CDR1 SEHNR, CDR2 FQNEAQ (reference sequence).

The sample holds many counts of this clonotype. The V call is TRBV6-2 or TRBV6-3, the J call TRBJ2-7; perhaps TRBD2 as D (5 bases). The V gene's germline CDR1 is MNHEY and CDR2 SVGEGT. Trimming stripped 6 bases from V and 5 bases from J, with 11 bases between. The CDR3 contains 12 residues. The CDR3: CASSPTSNEQYF. The CDR3 DNA follows: TGTGCCAGCAGCCCCACTAGTAACGAGCAGTACTTC.

At least ten counts were recorded for this clonotype. A read error may produce the germline difference seen at one junction end. The CDR3 region has the DNA TGTGCCAGCACTTTATGGGCGGGGAACACTGAAGCTTTCTTT. Amino acids: CASTLWAGNTEAFF. This chain uses TRBV27 with TRBJ1-1; D call uncertain. The CDR3 sequence is 14 residues long. Germline CDR1 is MNHEY and CDR2 is SMNVEV (reference sequence).

Regarding this clonotype: A much larger clonotype is one base distant, so this may be a read error. The V and J genes are TRBV2 and TRBJ2-5; D possibly corresponds to TRBD2 (6 bases). CDR1 SNHLY and CDR2 FYNNEI come from the germline V gene. The CDR3 is 11 amino acids. CDR3 in DNA: TGTGCCAGCTCCAGGAGGGAGACCCGGTACTTC. Its translation is CASSRRETRYF.

Ten or more counts support this clonotype. The genes are TRBV20-1 and TRBJ2-1; D unresolved. V gave up 1 base and J gave up 3 bases, with 10 bases separating them. This CDR3 comprises 14 residues. CDR1 and CDR2 (germline): DFQATT, SNEGSKA (reference sequence). The CDR3 is CSARGRILYNEQFF. CDR3 nucleotides: TGCAGTGCTAGAGGGAGAATACTCTACAATGAGCAGTTCTTC.

This clonotype was observed many times. This chain joins TRBV11-2 and TRBJ2-3, with TRBD2 matching 7 bases. There are 19 residues in the CDR3. The junction had 17 bases not matched to a gene; V was cut back by 3 bases and J by 2 bases. The germline gives CDR1 SGHAT, CDR2 FQNNGV. The CDR3 is CASSFPTRWRERDTDTQYF. The CDR3 DNA reads TGTGCCAGCAGCTTCCCGACTCGGTGGCGGGAGAGGGACACAGATACGCAGTATTTT.

This clonotype has a count of ten or more. V is TRBV20-1 and J is TRBJ2-2; D is tentatively TRBD1 or TRBD2 (5 bases each). The CDR3 length is 14 residues. Trimming removed 1 base from V and 3 bases from J, with 9 bases in between. In germline, CDR1 is DFQATT, CDR2 SNEGSKA (reference sequence). The CDR3 loop reads CSARAGTYTGELFF. For the CDR3, the DNA is TGCAGTGCTAGAGCCGGGACCTACACCGGGGAGCTGTTTTTT.

This clonotype was observed at least ten times. The chain links TRBV24-1 to TRBJ2-5, with D perhaps matching TRBD1 (5 bases). V lost 5 bases and J 2 bases, leaving 23 bases between the germline ends. In germline, CDR1 is KGHDR, CDR2 SFDVKD. CDR3 length equals 18 residues. The CDR3 bases are TGTGCCACCAGTGCATTTTCAAGACAGTATTCGGATCAAGAGACCCAGTACTTC. This gives the protein CATSAFSRQYSDQETQYF.

This clonotype was counted many times. CDR3 in DNA: TGTGCCAGCAGTTCGGCGGGAGATACGCAGTATTTT. It is translated as CASSSAGDTQYF. The chain combines TRBV27 with TRBJ2-3, with D possibly being TRBD2 (5 bases). Germline CDR1 MNHEY, CDR2 SMNVEV (reference sequence). CDR3 size: 12 residues. Trimming pared 4 bases from V and 5 bases from J, leaving 7 bases between.

This clonotype came up many times. The chain couples TRBV7-7 to TRBJ2-3; D call uncertain. Trimming took 2 bases from V and 4 from J, leaving 10 bases between them. The CDR3 extends over 14 amino acids. CDR1 and CDR2 (germline): SSHAT, FNYEAQ (reference sequence). The CDR3 region has the DNA TGTGCCAGCAGCTTAATAATGGGGTCAGATACGCAGTATTTT. This gives the protein CASSLIMGSDTQYF.

This clonotype has a count of ten or more. The V and J genes are TRBV19 and TRBJ2-7; D is perhaps TRBD2 (6 bases). The CDR3 loop spans 14 amino acids. Trimming removed 4 bases at V and 3 bases at J, with 13 bases between. The germline CDR1 and CDR2 sequences are LNHDA and SQIVND (reference sequence). The CDR3 reads CASSSGGSSYEQYF. The DNA of the CDR3 is TGTGCCAGTAGTAGCGGAGGGAGTAGCTACGAGCAGTACTTC. The complete variable domain, with remaining parts taken from reference TRBV19 and TRBJ2-7, reads DGGITQSPKYLFRKEGQNVTLSCEQNLNHDAMYWYRQDPGQGLRLIYYSQIVNDFQKGDIAEGYSVSREKKESFPLTVTSAQKNPTAFYLCASSSGGSSYEQYFGPGTRLTVT.

Many counts were recorded for this clonotype. The J gene is TRBJ2-7, the V gene TRBV7-2; TRBD2 agrees at 9 bases. Germline lookup yields CDR1 SGHTA and CDR2 FQGNSA. The CDR3 runs 14 residues. The J segment lost 4 bases and the V segment lost 3 bases, leaving 4 bases of the junction unmatched. The CDR3 region is CASSFGLAIYEQYF. CDR3 DNA sequence: TGTGCCAGCAGCTTTGGACTAGCGATATACGAGCAGTACTTC.

This clonotype came up many times. The chain joins TRBV7-6 to TRBJ2-1; 11 positions agree with TRBD2. Germline trimming cut 5 bases from V and 8 bases from J; bases unmatched to any gene: 14. Per germline, CDR1 SGHVS and CDR2 FNYEAQ. This CDR3 is built from 17 residues. CDR3 amino acids: CASSLGLAGSFGDEQFF. The CDR3 DNA sequence: TGTGCCAGCAGCCTCGGACTAGCGGGTTCTTTCGGCGATGAGCAGTTCTTC.

This clonotype was observed many times. J is TRBJ1-1 and V is TRBV5-1; a possible D gene is TRBD1 (5 bases). The V end lost 4 bases, the J end lost 0 bases, and 10 bases lay between the germline ends. The CDR3 totals 14 residues. Germline V gene sequence: CDR1 SGHRS, CDR2 YFSETQ. The CDR3 sequence: CASSITTVNTEAFF. In nucleotides, the CDR3 is TGCGCCAGCAGCATAACGACAGTGAACACTGAAGCTTTCTTT.

The sample holds many counts of this clonotype. The chain recombines TRBV16 with TRBJ1-5; D is unresolved. V shed 2 bases and J shed 5 bases, with 13 bases lying between them. In germline, CDR1 is KGHSY, CDR2 FQNENV. The CDR3 extends over 15 amino acids. The CDR3 nucleotides read TGTGCCAGCAGCCAAAATAGCCGGAGTGATCAGCCCCAGCATTTT. It encodes CASSQNSRSDQPQHF.

This clonotype was counted many times. The chain links TRBV7-2 to TRBJ2-5; D call uncertain. The CDR3 spans 16 residues. The V gene's germline CDR1 is SGHTA and CDR2 FQGNSA. Trimming cost V 1 base and J 2 bases, with 14 bases left between them. Written as DNA, the CDR3 is TGTGCCAGCAGCTTAGGTACTGGGGTATCTCAAGAGACCCAGTACTTC. Translated: CASSLGTGVSQETQYF.

This clonotype was found many times. The chain combines TRBV12-3 or TRBV12-4 with TRBJ2-5; 8 bases are a match to TRBD2. This CDR3 contains 16 residues. The V and J ends lost 7 bases and 4 bases, in that order; junction bases with no gene match: 14. This CDR3 reads CASTFSGTRFRETQYF. In DNA form, the CDR3 reads TGTGCCAGCACTTTTAGTGGGACTAGATTTAGAGAGACCCAGTACTTC.

This clonotype was counted ten times or more. The chain combines TRBV28 with TRBJ2-1; either TRBD1 or TRBD2 may fit D (5 bases each). The V and J ends lost 5 bases and 0 bases respectively, with 11 bases between them. The CDR3 extends over 15 amino acids. CDR1 is MDHEN, CDR2 SYDVKM, per germline. CDR3 amino acids: CASSHRDDSYNEQFF. DNA for the CDR3: TGTGCCAGCAGTCACCGGGACGACTCCTACAATGAGCAGTTCTTC.

This clonotype showed up many times. The chain uses TRBV14 and TRBJ2-7, with 7 bases fitting TRBD1. The V gene end was trimmed by 8 bases and the J gene end by 2 bases; junction bases not matched to a gene: 6. The germline CDR1 and CDR2 sequences are SGHDN and FVKESK. The CDR3 runs to 13 residues. Written as DNA, the CDR3 is TGTGCCAGCCGGGACAGCGGCCCCTACGAGCAGTACTTC. Its protein product is CASRDSGPYEQYF.

This clonotype is termed medium-sized (0.01 to 0.1%). The rearrangement links TRBV9 to TRBJ2-1; D not certain. CDR3 size: 12 residues. CDR1 SGDLS and CDR2 YYNGEE come from the germline V gene. V was shortened by 6 bases and J by 5 bases, with 9 bases between the two germline ends. The CDR3 sequence: CASTTRNNEQFF. Here the CDR3 DNA reads TGTGCCAGCACCACGCGTAACAATGAGCAGTTCTTC.

There are many counts of this clonotype. The V gene is TRBV11-2, the J gene TRBJ2-7, with no clear D. CDR3 size: 13 residues. V lost 6 bases and J lost 2, with 11 bases in between. Germline V gene sequence: CDR1 SGHAT, CDR2 FQNNGV. CDR3 sequence (DNA): TGTGCCAGCAGTCTCGGGCTAGCCTACGAGCAGTACTTC. Its protein is CASSLGLAYEQYF.

This clonotype was detected ten times or more. The chain carries TRBV5-8 and TRBJ2-1, with TRBD2 matching over 11 bases. V was clipped by 4 bases and J by 10 bases; unmatched bases: 10. The CDR3 totals 15 residues. Germline CDR1 SGHTS, CDR2 YDEGEE. The CDR3 loop reads CASSPGTSGLEEQFF. CDR3 coding DNA: TGTGCCAGCAGCCCCGGGACTAGCGGTCTCGAAGAGCAGTTCTTC.